The clone carrying this T cell receptor (beta chain) has more than one count but fewer than ten. Its antigen is not known. The investigators amplified TCR beta CDR3 regions from RNA transcripts. During a first-round RT-PCR of the TCR CDR3, the HTBI primer set was used. From the multiplex PCR reads, TCRdb called clonotypes with MiXCR, one entry per CDR3 protein. The sample holds about 640,000 distinct CDR3 sequences; 20% are singletons and the top ten take roughly a third. A NOSPECS grade of at least 4, a Clinical Activity Score of at least 3 and duration under 3 months were recorded in ophthalmopathy patients. Diagnoses used clinical symptoms, serum thyroxine and TRAb, thyroid ultrasound and orbital computed tomography. The sample is drawn from a study of T cells in Graves' hyperthyroidism and ophthalmopathy. The CDR3 is 14 amino acids. Germline values: CDR1 SGHDN, CDR2 FVKESK. The ends were cut back, 0 bases at V and 5 bases at J, with 8 bases in the middle.

Notes on the study in general: Blood also contained most expanded thyroid clonotypes above 0.001.

The chain links TRBV14 to TRBJ2-1, with D unresolved. This TCR came from a man younger than 40 with Graves' ophthalmopathy. Sequencing was carried out using blood. In nucleotides, the CDR3 is TGTGCCAGCAGCCAAGACTCTTTCAACAATGAGCAGTTCTTC. Protein product: CASSQDSFNNEQFF.